This TCR beta chain was identified during a study of T-cell memory formation after mild COVID-19 listed by TCRdb under 2021. Looking at the study overall: TCR sequence clusters from the two donors were found to be largely donor specific. In a couple of donors, T-cell clones that expanded and contracted after mild COVID-19 were followed by sequencing TCRalpha and TCRbeta repertoires longitudinally. Two young, previously healthy adult volunteers made up the cohort, one male and one female. The investigation overall reported the following: Clones that contracted from day 15 to 85 showed balanced CD4/CD8 phenotypes, whereas a second wave of clones that expanded from day 15 to 37 leaned towards CD4+. Contracting CD4+ clones appeared mostly in the CM and EM memory subsets, whereas CD8+ clones were enriched in EMRA. The study included only a couple of mild cases, and larger cohorts that include severe cases with pre-infection samples were judged to be necessary. The detection of some responding clones in pre-infection memory suggests that pre-existing cross-reactive memory T cells joined the SARS-CoV-2 response. SARS-CoV-2 specificity was not confirmed for the second-wave clones peaking on day 37.

Ficoll-Paque density gradient centrifugation was used to isolate PBMCs. The junction shows trimming of 0 bases on V and 8 bases on J, plus 26 bases between the germline ends. Inclusive of the bounding cysteine and phenylalanine, the CDR3 is 19 residues long. Just the 57-base CDR3 DNA is kept, in frame starting at base 1. Via the germline V gene, CDR1 is SGHDN and CDR2 FVKESK. The sequencer was an Illumina NovaSeq 6000. TCRalpha and TCRbeta cDNA libraries were built by 5'RACE with constant-segment primers, adding sample barcodes and unique molecular identifiers. Trizol reagent was used to extract RNA from every sample. Library amplification was performed in two PCR steps, and a second sample barcode and Illumina TruSeq adapters were introduced in the second step. Sequencing of the libraries was done on an Illumina NovaSeq, producing 2 x 150 bp paired-end reads. The original methods were these. With migec v1.2.7, reads were demultiplexed and then collapsed into UMI-guided consensus sequences. Using mixcr v2.1.11, UMI consensuses were aligned to TRA and TRB V and J templates and then assembled into clonotypes. A clonotype was counted as expanded or contracted only if both edgeR and NoisET called the change significant, with noise models trained on biological replicates. edgeR calls used a false discovery rate-adjusted p below 0.01 and a log2 fold-change threshold of 1. As an exploratory analysis of dynamics, max-normalized trajectories of the 1000 most abundant clonotypes were examined by PCA with hierarchical clustering. The CD4 or CD8 phenotype of responding clones was assigned using the separately sequenced CD4+ and CD8+ repertoires. TCRdb reanalyzed the raw reads on its own, using fastp at Q25 for trimming and MiXCR for clone calling, and kept in-frame beta chains. Each record represents a unique CDR3 protein, reported with the most common genes and DNA among its rows. The V and J calls were not made by the authors but by TCRdb's processing. The sample records 85,000 to 130,000 distinct CDR3 sequences, 9.5% to 15% of which are singletons. The ten top clones hold around 25% of the sample.

On this clonotype: Its antigen specificity is not known. Per-base quality was not reported, and no clone a single base away is much larger than it.

Sequenced material: PBMCs or a T cell subset sorted from them (not recorded which). Recombination linked TRBV14 to TRBJ2-1; the D segment may tentatively be TRBD1 or TRBD2, each giving 6 matched bases. The TCR comes from an adult woman who had mild COVID-19 (a few samples of this study predate the infection). The sample titles of this study are shuffled in the database, so cell type and time point are left out; the donor was told from shared clones. The CDR3 in this case is CASSQDLAPGAMVLYEQFF. In nucleotide form, the sequence is TGTGCCAGCAGCCAAGATCTTGCTCCGGGGGCCATGGTTCTATATGAGCAGTTCTTC.